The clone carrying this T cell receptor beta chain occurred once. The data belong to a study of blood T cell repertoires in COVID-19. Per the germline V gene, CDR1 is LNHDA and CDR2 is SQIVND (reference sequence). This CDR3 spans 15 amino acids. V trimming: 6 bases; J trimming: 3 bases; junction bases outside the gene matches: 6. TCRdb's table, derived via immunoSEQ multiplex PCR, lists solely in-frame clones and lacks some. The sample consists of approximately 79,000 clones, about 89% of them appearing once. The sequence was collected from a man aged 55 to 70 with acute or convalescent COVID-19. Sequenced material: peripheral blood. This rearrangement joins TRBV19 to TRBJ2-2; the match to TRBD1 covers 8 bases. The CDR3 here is CASRGATGDTGELFF. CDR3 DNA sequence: TGTGCCAGTAGGGGGGCGACAGGGGACACCGGGGAGCTGTTTTTT.